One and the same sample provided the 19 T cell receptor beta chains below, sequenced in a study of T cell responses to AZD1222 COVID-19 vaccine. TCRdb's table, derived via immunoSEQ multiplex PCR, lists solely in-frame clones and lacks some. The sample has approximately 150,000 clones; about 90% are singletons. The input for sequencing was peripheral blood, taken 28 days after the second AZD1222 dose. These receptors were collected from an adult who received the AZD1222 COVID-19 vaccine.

The CDR3 sequence: CASSQDRPNEQFF. CDR3 sequence (DNA): TGTGCCAGCAGCCAAGATAGACCCAATGAGCAGTTCTTC. V and J are TRBV3-1 (or the pseudogene TRBV3-2) and TRBJ2-1; D gene ambiguous. Trimming cost V 0 bases and J 6 bases, with 6 bases left between them. The CDR3 loop spans 13 amino acids. Germline lookup yields CDR1 LGHDT and CDR2 YNNKEL (reference sequence).

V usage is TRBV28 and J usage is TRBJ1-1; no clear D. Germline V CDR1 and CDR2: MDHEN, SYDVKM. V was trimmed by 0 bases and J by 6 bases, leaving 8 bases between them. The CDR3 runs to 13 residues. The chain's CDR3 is CASSLWVTAEAFF. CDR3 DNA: TGTGCCAGCAGTTTATGGGTAACAGCTGAAGCTTTCTTT.

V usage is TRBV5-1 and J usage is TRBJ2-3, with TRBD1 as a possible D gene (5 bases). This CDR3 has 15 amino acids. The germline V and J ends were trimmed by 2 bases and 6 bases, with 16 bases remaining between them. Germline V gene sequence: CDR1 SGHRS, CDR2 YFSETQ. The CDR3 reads CASSLGHTSRDTQYF. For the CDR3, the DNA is TGCGCCAGCAGCTTAGGACACACATCGAGGGATACGCAGTATTTT.

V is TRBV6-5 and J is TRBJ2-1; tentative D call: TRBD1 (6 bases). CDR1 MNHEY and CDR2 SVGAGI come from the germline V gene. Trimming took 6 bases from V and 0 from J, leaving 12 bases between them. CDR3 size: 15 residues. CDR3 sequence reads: CASSYRALSYNEQFF. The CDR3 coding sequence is TGTGCCAGCAGCTACAGGGCCCTCTCCTACAATGAGCAGTTCTTC.

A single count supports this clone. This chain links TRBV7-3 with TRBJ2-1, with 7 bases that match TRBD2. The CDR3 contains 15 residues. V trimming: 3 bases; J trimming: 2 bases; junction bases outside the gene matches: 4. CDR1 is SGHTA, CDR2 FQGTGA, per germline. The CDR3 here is CASSFRAGAYNEQFF. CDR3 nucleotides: TGTGCCAGCAGCTTTAGGGCGGGAGCCTACAATGAGCAGTTCTTC.

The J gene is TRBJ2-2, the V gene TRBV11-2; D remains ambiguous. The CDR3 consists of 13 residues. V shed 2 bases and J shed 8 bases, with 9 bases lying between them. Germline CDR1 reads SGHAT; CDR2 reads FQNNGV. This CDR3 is CASSLRYGGELFF. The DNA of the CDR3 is TGTGCCAGCAGCTTAAGATATGGAGGGGAGCTGTTTTTT.

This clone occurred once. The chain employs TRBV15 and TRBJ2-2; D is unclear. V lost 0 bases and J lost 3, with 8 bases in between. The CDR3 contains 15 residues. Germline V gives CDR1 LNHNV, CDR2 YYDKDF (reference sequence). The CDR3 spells CATSRDRPHTGELFF. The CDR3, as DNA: TGTGCCACCAGCAGAGATCGACCTCACACCGGGGAGCTGTTTTTT.

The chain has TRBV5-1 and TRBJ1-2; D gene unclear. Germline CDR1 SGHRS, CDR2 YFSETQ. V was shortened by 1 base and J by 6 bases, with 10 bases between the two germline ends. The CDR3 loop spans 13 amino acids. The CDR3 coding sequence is TGCGCCAGCAGCTTGAGGCCAGTAGATGGCTACACCTTC. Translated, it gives CASSLRPVDGYTF. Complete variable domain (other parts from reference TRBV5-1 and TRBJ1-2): KAGVTQTPRYLIKTRGQQVTLSCSPISGHRSVSWYQQTPGQGLQFLFEYFSETQRNKGNFPGRFSGRQFSNSRSEMNVSTLELGDSALYLCASSLRPVDGYTFGSGTRLTVV.

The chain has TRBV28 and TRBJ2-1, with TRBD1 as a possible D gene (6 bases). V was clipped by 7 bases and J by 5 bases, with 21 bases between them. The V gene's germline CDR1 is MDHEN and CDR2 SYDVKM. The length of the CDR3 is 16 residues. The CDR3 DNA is TGTGCCAGCACGACAGGCGGATACGGGTCAGACAATGAGCAGTTCTTC. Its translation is CASTTGGYGSDNEQFF.

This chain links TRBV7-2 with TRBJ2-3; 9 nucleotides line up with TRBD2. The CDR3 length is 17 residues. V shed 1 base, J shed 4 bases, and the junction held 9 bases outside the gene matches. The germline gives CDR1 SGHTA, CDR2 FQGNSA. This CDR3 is CASSLVVSGGGADTQYF. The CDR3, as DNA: TGTGCCAGCAGCTTAGTGGTTAGCGGGGGCGGAGCAGATACGCAGTATTTT. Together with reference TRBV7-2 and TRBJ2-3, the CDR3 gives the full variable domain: GAGVSQSPSNKVTEKGKDVELRCDPISGHTALYWYRQSLGQGLEFLIYFQGNSAPDKSGLPSDRFSAERTGGSVSTLTIQRTQQEDSAVYLCASSLVVSGGGADTQYFGPGTRLTVL.

CDR3 amino acids: CASSLDRVDTGELFF. DNA for the CDR3: TGTGCCAGCAGCCTTGACAGGGTGGACACCGGGGAGCTGTTTTTT. The gene calls are TRBV9 and TRBJ2-2; 7 nucleotides agree with TRBD1. Germline loops: CDR1 SGDLS, CDR2 YYNGEE. This CDR3 has 15 amino acids. Germline trimming cut 4 bases from V and 3 bases from J; bases unmatched to any gene: 6.

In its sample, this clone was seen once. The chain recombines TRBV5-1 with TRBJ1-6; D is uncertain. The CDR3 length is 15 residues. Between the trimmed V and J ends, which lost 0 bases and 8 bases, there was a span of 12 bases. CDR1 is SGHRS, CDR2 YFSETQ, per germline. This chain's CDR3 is CASSLGPGGDSPLHF. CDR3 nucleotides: TGCGCCAGCAGCTTGGGGCCGGGAGGCGATTCACCCCTCCACTTT.

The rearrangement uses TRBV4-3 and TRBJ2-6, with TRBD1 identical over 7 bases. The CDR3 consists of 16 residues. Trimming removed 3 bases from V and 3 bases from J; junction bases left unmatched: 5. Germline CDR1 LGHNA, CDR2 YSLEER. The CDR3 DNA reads TGCGCCAGCAGCCAGGGGACAGCCTTTGGGGCCAACGTCCTGACTTTC. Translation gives CASSQGTAFGANVLTF.

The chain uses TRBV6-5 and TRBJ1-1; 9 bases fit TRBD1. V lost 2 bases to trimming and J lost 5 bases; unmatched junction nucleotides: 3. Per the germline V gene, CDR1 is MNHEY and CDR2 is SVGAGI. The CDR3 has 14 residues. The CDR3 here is CASSYRTGATEAFF. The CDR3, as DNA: TGTGCCAGCAGTTACAGGACAGGGGCAACTGAAGCTTTCTTT.

The CDR3 sequence: CASSFTGIRETQYF. DNA for the CDR3: TGTGCCAGCAGTTTTACAGGGATCAGGGAGACCCAGTACTTC. V is TRBV28 and J is TRBJ2-5, with D maybe TRBD1 (6 bases). CDR3 length: 14 residues. The ends were cut back, 3 bases at V and 5 bases at J, with 13 bases in the middle. Germline-derived CDR1 and CDR2 are MDHEN and SYDVKM.

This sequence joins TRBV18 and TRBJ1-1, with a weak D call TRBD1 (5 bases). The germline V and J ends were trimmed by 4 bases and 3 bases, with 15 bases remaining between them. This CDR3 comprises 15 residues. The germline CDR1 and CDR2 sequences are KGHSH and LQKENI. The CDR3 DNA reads TGTGCCAGCTCACTCTCCACCGAAGGGGACACTGAAGCTTTCTTT. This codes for CASSLSTEGDTEAFF.

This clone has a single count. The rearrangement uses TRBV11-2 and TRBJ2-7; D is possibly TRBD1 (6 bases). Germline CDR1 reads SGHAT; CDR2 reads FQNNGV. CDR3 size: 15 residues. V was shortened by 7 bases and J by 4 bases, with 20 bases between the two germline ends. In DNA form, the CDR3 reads TGTGCCAGCATCAATGGTTGGGGGCGTGGGTACGAGCAGTACTTC. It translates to CASINGWGRGYEQYF.

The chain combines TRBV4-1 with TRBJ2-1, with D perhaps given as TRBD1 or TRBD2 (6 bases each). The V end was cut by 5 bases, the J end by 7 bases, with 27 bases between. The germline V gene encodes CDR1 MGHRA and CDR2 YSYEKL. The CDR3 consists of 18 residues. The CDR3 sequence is CASSYRGGGTNVWNEQFF. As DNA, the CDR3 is TGCGCCAGCAGCTACAGAGGAGGGGGGACCAACGTGTGGAATGAGCAGTTCTTC.

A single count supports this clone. This chain's CDR3 is CAIGDTGNSPLHF. DNA of the CDR3: TGTGCCATCGGAGATACGGGTAATTCACCCCTCCACTTT. The chain has TRBV10-3 and TRBJ1-6; D unclear. Trimming took 8 bases from V and 6 from J, leaving 11 bases between them. CDR3 length equals 13 residues. Looked up from germline, CDR1 is ENHRY and CDR2 is SYGVKD.